The 22 T cell receptor beta chains given below trace back to one sample, sequenced in a study of T cell responses to AZD1222 COVID-19 vaccine. Measured with immunoSEQ multiplex PCR; TCRdb has only the in-frame clones, and not every one. Of 120,000 or so clones detected, approximately 88% appear once; the ten largest clones hold roughly 1.4%. The sequencing here drew on peripheral blood, taken on day 0 of AZD1222 vaccination. The receptors were sampled from an adult in good health.

The chain joins TRBV10-3 to TRBJ2-7; the D gene could be TRBD1 or TRBD2 (6 bases each). V was clipped by 3 bases and J by 5 bases, with 14 bases between them. This CDR3 contains 14 residues. Germline CDR1 ENHRY, CDR2 SYGVKD. CDR3 in DNA: TGTGCCATCAGTGAATGGGGGGCATCGGACGAGCAGTACTTC. It specifies CAISEWGASDEQYF.

This sequence joins TRBV6-4 and TRBJ1-1; no reliable D call. The CDR3 contains 15 residues. V lost 0 bases and J lost 4, with 12 bases in between. Germline V lookup: CDR1 MRHNA, CDR2 SNTAGT. Here the CDR3 reads CASSDSRLETTEAFF. In nucleotides, the CDR3 is TGTGCCAGCAGTGACTCGCGTCTGGAGACCACTGAAGCTTTCTTT.

This clone was recorded only once. V and J are TRBV24-1 and TRBJ1-2; D call uncertain. Germline assignment: CDR1 KGHDR and CDR2 SFDVKD. V was pared by 0 bases and J by 2 bases, with 6 bases between. The CDR3 extends over 14 amino acids. Here the CDR3 reads CATSDLNTNYGYTF. In nucleotides, the CDR3 is TGTGCCACCAGTGATTTGAACACCAACTATGGCTACACCTTC.

This chain links TRBV19 with TRBJ1-4, with D maybe TRBD1 (5 bases). Trimming left V 3 bases short and J 0 bases short, with 11 bases between. Germline-derived CDR1 and CDR2 are LNHDA and SQIVND (reference sequence). The CDR3 extends over 16 amino acids. Here the CDR3 reads CASSISQGATNEKLFF. The CDR3 nucleotides are TGTGCCAGTAGTATCAGTCAGGGAGCAACTAATGAAAAACTGTTTTTT.

In regard to this clone: Other DNA sequences in this specimen translate into the identical CDR3. The chain has TRBV6-5 and TRBJ2-7, with 7 bases that match TRBD2. The CDR3 runs to 12 residues. Germline V lookup: CDR1 MNHEY, CDR2 SVGAGI. The V segment lost 6 bases and the J segment 6 bases; nucleotides outside the gene matches: 5. The DNA for the CDR3 is TGTGCCAGCAGCTACACGGGAGGCGAGCAGTACTTC. Protein product: CASSYTGGEQYF.

The J gene is TRBJ2-5, the V gene TRBV20-1; unclear D gene. Deletions cut 3 bases from V and 3 bases from J, with 8 bases between. The germline gives CDR1 DFQATT, CDR2 SNEGSKA (reference sequence). CDR3 length: 12 amino acids. The CDR3 sequence is CSASFGEETQYF. The CDR3 nucleotides are TGCAGTGCTAGTTTTGGGGAAGAGACCCAGTACTTC.

The chain employs TRBV5-1 and TRBJ2-3; no clear D. This CDR3 is 16 amino acids long. Per the germline V gene, CDR1 is SGHRS and CDR2 is YFSETQ. The V end lost 7 bases, the J end lost 2 bases, and 20 bases lay between the germline ends. The CDR3 here is CASLPPGSLATDTQYF. For the CDR3, the DNA is TGCGCCAGCCTACCCCCGGGCTCCCTCGCCACAGATACGCAGTATTTT.

This clone has just one count. The rearrangement links TRBV6-2 or TRBV6-3 to TRBJ2-2; 11 bases are a match to TRBD1. Trimming cost V 3 bases and J 6 bases; bases outside gene matches: 6. This CDR3 is 16 amino acids long. Germline V CDR1 and CDR2: MNHEY, SVGEGT. Here the CDR3 reads CASSYPGQGAAGELFF. In nucleotides, the CDR3 is TGTGCCAGCAGTTATCCTGGACAGGGGGCAGCCGGGGAGCTGTTTTTT.

The chain recombines TRBV5-1 with TRBJ2-7; D not certain. With 1 base removed from V and 4 bases from J, the gap between germline ends came to 9 bases. Looked up from germline, CDR1 is SGHRS and CDR2 is YFSETQ. The CDR3 loop spans 13 amino acids. This chain's CDR3 is CASSLISEYEQYF. CDR3 bases: TGCGCCAGCAGCTTGATCAGCGAATACGAGCAGTACTTC. Using reference TRBV5-1 and TRBJ2-7 for the parts outside the CDR3, the full variable domain is KAGVTQTPRYLIKTRGQQVTLSCSPISGHRSVSWYQQTPGQGLQFLFEYFSETQRNKGNFPGRFSGRQFSNSRSEMNVSTLELGDSALYLCASSLISEYEQYFGPGTRLTVT.

The chain combines TRBV19 with TRBJ1-5, with a weak D call TRBD1 (6 bases). There are 18 residues in the CDR3. The germline CDR1 and CDR2 sequences are LNHDA and SQIVND (reference sequence). V lost 8 bases, J lost 0 bases, and 23 bases lay in between. In DNA, the CDR3 is TGTGCCAGTGTCATATCTACAGACACCAGGGGTAGCAATCAGCCCCAGCATTTT. It encodes CASVISTDTRGSNQPQHF.

This clone was recorded once. The chain recombines TRBV7-9 with TRBJ2-1; TRBD2 aligns across 9 bases. Germline V gene sequence: CDR1 SEHNR, CDR2 FQNEAQ (reference sequence). V shed 5 bases, J shed 6 bases, and the junction held 14 bases outside the gene matches. CDR3 length: 17 amino acids. For the CDR3, the DNA is TGTGCCAGCAGCACCCAGGAGGGGGGGACTAGCTTCAATGAGCAGTTCTTC. Protein sequence: CASSTQEGGTSFNEQFF.

The rearrangement uses TRBV24-1 and TRBJ1-1; TRBD1 might be the D (5 bases). Deletions cut 3 bases from V and 6 bases from J, with 13 bases between. Looked up from germline, CDR1 is KGHDR and CDR2 is SFDVKD. CDR3 length: 14 amino acids. The CDR3 DNA reads TGTGCCACCAGTGATCCGGGACGAAAATCTGAAGCTTTCTTT. Residues: CATSDPGRKSEAFF.

The rearrangement links TRBV5-1 to TRBJ2-5; 10 bases align to TRBD2. The CDR3 is 17 residues long. CDR1 is SGHRS, CDR2 YFSETQ, per germline. The V segment lost 0 bases and the J segment 5 bases; nucleotides outside the gene matches: 10. Here the CDR3 DNA reads TGCGCCAGCAGCTTGGGGGGGCTAGCGGGAGTTATGGAGACCCAGTACTTC. It specifies CASSLGGLAGVMETQYF. Full variable domain (remainder filled in from reference TRBV5-1 and TRBJ2-5): KAGVTQTPRYLIKTRGQQVTLSCSPISGHRSVSWYQQTPGQGLQFLFEYFSETQRNKGNFPGRFSGRQFSNSRSEMNVSTLELGDSALYLCASSLGGLAGVMETQYFGPGTRLLVL.

The chain couples TRBV19 to TRBJ1-5, with D possibly TRBD1 on 5 matching bases. CDR1 and CDR2 (germline): LNHDA, SQIVND (reference sequence). CDR3 length: 12 residues. V shed 9 bases and J shed 9 bases, with 15 bases lying between them. CDR3 DNA sequence: TGTGCCAGCGGCTTCGGGGGTTCGCCCCAGCATTTT. Translated: CASGFGGSPQHF.

This clone is a singleton in its sample. The V gene is TRBV4-1, the J gene TRBJ2-1; D might be TRBD2 (7 bases). This CDR3 is built from 22 residues. Germline V gene data show CDR1 as MGHRA and CDR2 as YSYEKL. V was cut by 1 base and J by 0 bases, with 28 bases left in between. CDR3 loop: CASSQGNRGGLARGGSYNEQFF. For the CDR3, the DNA is TGCGCCAGCAGCCAAGGGAACCGGGGAGGCCTAGCGAGGGGGGGCTCCTACAATGAGCAGTTCTTC.

This clone occurred a few times. This chain connects TRBV24-1 to TRBJ2-7; D is perhaps TRBD1 (6 bases). Germline V gives CDR1 KGHDR, CDR2 SFDVKD. V was trimmed by 4 bases and J by 3 bases, leaving 15 bases between them. The CDR3 length is 15 residues. CDR3 protein: CATSDKQGHFYEQYF. Here the CDR3 DNA reads TGTGCCACCAGTGACAAACAGGGACATTTCTACGAGCAGTACTTC.

The chain recombines TRBV3-1 (or the pseudogene TRBV3-2) with TRBJ2-1; D gene ambiguous. The CDR3 is 15 amino acids. Trimming pared 5 bases from V and 0 bases from J, leaving 11 bases between. Germline V lookup: CDR1 LGHDT, CDR2 YNNKEL (reference sequence). The chain's CDR3 is CASSSESSSYNEQFF. In nucleotides, the CDR3 is TGTGCCAGCAGCTCGGAGAGTAGCTCCTACAATGAGCAGTTCTTC.

This chain links TRBV7-9 with TRBJ1-6; the D is unclear. The germline V gene has CDR1 SEHNR and CDR2 FQNEAQ (reference sequence). Between the trimmed V and J ends, which lost 3 bases and 0 bases, there was a span of 3 bases. The CDR3 has 14 residues. The CDR3 region is CASSLASYNSPLHF. CDR3 nucleotides: TGTGCCAGCAGCTTGGCCTCCTATAATTCACCCCTCCACTTT.

The CDR3 region has the DNA TGTGCCAACAAGGGACTAGCGGGAGCCGGGGAGCTGTTTTTT. This translates into CANKGLAGAGELFF. The chain has TRBV6-5 and TRBJ2-2; 14 nucleotides agree with TRBD2. Germline CDR1 and CDR2: MNHEY and SVGAGI. The CDR3 extends over 14 amino acids. V was pared by 10 bases and J by 6 bases, with 4 bases of the junction left unmatched.

The chain recombines TRBV7-3 with TRBJ2-3; 9 bases map to TRBD2. From germline, CDR1 is SGHTA and CDR2 FQGTGA. V lost 5 bases and J lost 2; bases outside the gene matches: 8. The CDR3 is made up of 16 amino acids. The CDR3 DNA follows: TGTGCCAGCAGCCCACTAGCGGGTTGGTCCACAGATACGCAGTATTTT. As protein: CASSPLAGWSTDTQYF. Complete variable domain (other parts from reference TRBV7-3 and TRBJ2-3): GAGVSQTPSNKVTEKGKYVELRCDPISGHTALYWYRQSLGQGPEFLIYFQGTGAADDSGLPNDRFFAVRPEGSVSTLKIQRTERGDSAVYLCASSPLAGWSTDTQYFGPGTRLTVL.

The chain links TRBV5-4 to TRBJ2-2; the match to TRBD2 covers 7 bases. Germline CDR1 and CDR2: SGHNT and YYREEE (reference sequence). The CDR3 contains 16 residues. Losses at the gene ends were 2 bases for V and 4 bases for J; bases not matched to a gene: 8. The CDR3 sequence is CASSFEYSGSTGELFF. Here the CDR3 DNA reads TGTGCCAGCAGCTTCGAGTATAGCGGGTCCACCGGGGAGCTGTTTTTT.

The chain is built from TRBV2 and TRBJ1-4, with D unclear. Trimming cost V 6 bases and J 0 bases, with 8 bases left between them. CDR3 size: 14 residues. Per germline, CDR1 SNHLY and CDR2 FYNNEI. The CDR3 DNA reads as TGTGCCAGCAGCACCCTTACAACTAATGAAAAACTGTTTTTT. Translated: CASSTLTTNEKLFF.